The 14 T cell receptor beta chains below come from one sample, sequenced in a study of T cells in Graves' hyperthyroidism and ophthalmopathy. Template material for amplifying TCR beta CDR3 regions consisted of RNA transcripts. With the HTBI primer set, the TCR CDR3 went through a first round of RT-PCR. TCRdb called the multiplex PCR reads again in MiXCR, with one record for every CDR3 protein. This table holds under 400,000 distinct CDR3 sequences, 16% found once. The sequenced sample was blood. The source of these receptors is a man younger than 45 with Graves' hyperthyroidism.

The J gene is TRBJ1-1, the V gene TRBV18, with a possible D match to TRBD1 (6 bases). Per the germline V gene, CDR1 is KGHSH and CDR2 is LQKENI. This CDR3 is 15 amino acids long. The V and J ends lost 2 bases and 8 bases respectively, with 18 bases between them. CDR3 sequence reads: CASSPFTGAGAEAFF. DNA of the CDR3: TGTGCCAGCTCACCATTCACGGGGGCAGGGGCCGAAGCTTTCTTT.

V is TRBV25-1 and J is TRBJ2-5; the D is unclear. Germline lookup yields CDR1 MGHDK and CDR2 SYGVNS. The CDR3 has 11 amino acids. With 6 bases removed from V and 7 bases from J, the gap between germline ends came to 9 bases. CDR3 amino acids: CASRLGRTQYF. Written as DNA, the CDR3 is TGTGCCAGCAGGTTAGGGCGGACCCAGTACTTC.

This clonotype came up many times. The V gene is TRBV5-1, the J gene TRBJ2-7, with 7 bases lining up with TRBD2. Germline V gene data show CDR1 as SGHRS and CDR2 as YFSETQ. The CDR3 is 14 residues long. J lost 5 bases, V lost 1 base, and 6 bases had no gene match. CDR3 protein: CASSLMKTSHEQYF. The CDR3 region has the DNA TGCGCCAGCAGCTTGATGAAGACTAGCCACGAGCAGTACTTC.

V gene TRBV5-4 combines with J gene TRBJ2-7; 13 nucleotides line up with TRBD2. This CDR3 contains 15 residues. The ends lost 3 bases at V and 6 bases at J; junction bases unmatched: 6. In germline, CDR1 is SGHNT, CDR2 YYREEE (reference sequence). CDR3: CASSSELAGGGEQYF. Here the CDR3 DNA reads TGTGCCAGCAGCTCTGAACTAGCGGGAGGGGGCGAGCAGTACTTC.

This clonotype was detected a few times. This chain joins TRBV30 and TRBJ2-6, with D possibly TRBD2 on 7 matching bases. Germline values: CDR1 GTSNPN, CDR2 SVGIG (reference sequence). V lost 4 bases, J lost 2 bases, and 12 bases lay in between. The CDR3 covers 15 residues. The CDR3 region has the DNA TGTGCCTGGACCAAAGGGGGGGCTGGGGCCAACGTCCTGACTTTC. This encodes CAWTKGGAGANVLTF. Full variable domain (outside the CDR3, taken from reference TRBV30 and TRBJ2-6): SQTIHQWPATLVQPVGSPLSLECTVEGTSNPNLYWYRQAAGRGLQLLFYSVGIGQISSEVPQNLSASRPQDRQFILSSKKLLLSDSGFYLCAWTKGGAGANVLTFGAGSRLTVL.

The rearrangement uses TRBV29-1 and TRBJ2-7, with D perhaps TRBD1 (6 bases). Germline V gene data show CDR1 as SQVTM and CDR2 as ANQGSEA. Trimming took off 7 bases at V and 3 bases at J, with 13 bases between the two ends. This CDR3 contains 12 residues. The CDR3 bases are TGCAGCGCCTTTACAGGGAGCTACGAGCAGTACTTC. Translation gives CSAFTGSYEQYF.

This clonotype was recorded many times. The genes are TRBV2 and TRBJ2-7, with a possible D match to TRBD2 (6 bases). In germline, CDR1 is SNHLY, CDR2 FYNNEI. V was trimmed by 1 base and J by 2 bases, leaving 9 bases between them. The CDR3 is 14 amino acids. The CDR3 nucleotides read TGTGCCAGCAGTGAAGTGCTAGCGACCTACGAGCAGTACTTC. This translates into CASSEVLATYEQYF.

This clonotype was counted many times. V and J are TRBV11-3 and TRBJ1-4, with 7 nucleotides matching TRBD1. V lost 5 bases to trimming and J lost 3 bases; unmatched junction nucleotides: 6. Germline V gene sequence: CDR1 SGHNT, CDR2 YENEEA. The CDR3 runs 15 residues. CDR3 amino acids: CASSPRQGPNEKLFF. In DNA form, the CDR3 reads TGTGCCAGCAGCCCGAGACAGGGTCCTAATGAAAAACTGTTTTTT.

This clonotype was seen ten or more times. The V call is TRBV12-3 or TRBV12-4, the J call TRBJ1-5; tentative D call: TRBD1 (5 bases). Trimming removed 3 bases from V and 4 bases from J, with 16 bases in between. The length of the CDR3 is 16 residues. The CDR3: CASSLGRDQGNQPQHF. CDR3 coding DNA: TGTGCCAGCAGTTTGGGGCGGGACCAAGGGAATCAGCCCCAGCATTTT.

This clonotype was observed many times. J is TRBJ1-5 and V is TRBV2, with TRBD1 matching 8 bases. The length of the CDR3 is 13 residues. Germline loops: CDR1 SNHLY, CDR2 FYNNEI. The V segment lost 6 bases and the J segment 4 bases; nucleotides outside the gene matches: 2. In nucleotides, the CDR3 is TGTGCCAGCAGAGGACAGGGTAATCAGCCCCAGCATTTT. Residues: CASRGQGNQPQHF. The full variable domain, completed using reference TRBV2 and TRBJ1-5, is EPEVTQTPSHQVTQMGQEVILRCVPISNHLYFYWYRQILGQKVEFLVSFYNNEISEKSEIFDDQFSVERPDGSNFTLKIRSTKLEDSAMYFCASRGQGNQPQHFGDGTRLSIL.

A single count supports this clonotype. This chain links TRBV4-1 with TRBJ1-5; D perhaps matches TRBD1 (5 bases). The CDR3 covers 18 residues. V lost 0 bases and J 4 bases, leaving 19 bases between the germline ends. Per the germline V gene, CDR1 is MGHRA and CDR2 is YSYEKL. The CDR3 spells CASSQDSPGAGHNQPQHF. The DNA of the CDR3 is TGCGCCAGCAGCCAAGACTCGCCCGGGGCAGGGCATAATCAGCCCCAGCATTTT.

The rearrangement joins TRBV6-9 to TRBJ2-1; 11 positions agree with TRBD1. Germline lookup yields CDR1 MNHGY and CDR2 SVAAGI. This CDR3 has 15 residues. J gave up 8 bases and V 3 bases, and 6 bases lay outside the gene matches. The CDR3 nucleotides read TGTGCCAGCAGTTACCGGACAGGGGGCTGGTATGAGCAGTTCTTC. Its translation: CASSYRTGGWYEQFF.

This clonotype was recorded many times. The chain combines TRBV7-2 with TRBJ2-2; D is unresolved. The length of the CDR3 is 14 residues. V was shortened by 5 bases and J by 3 bases, with 10 bases between the two germline ends. Germline-derived CDR1 and CDR2 are SGHTA and FQGNSA. Written as DNA, the CDR3 is TGTGCCAGCAGCAAGGCCCCTTACACCGGGGAGCTGTTTTTT. This encodes CASSKAPYTGELFF.

The chain is built from TRBV7-6 and TRBJ1-2, with D possibly matching TRBD1 (5 bases). Germline CDR1 is SGHVS and CDR2 is FNYEAQ. The V end was cut by 2 bases, the J end by 2 bases, with 6 bases between. This CDR3 is built from 13 residues. The CDR3 sequence is CASSLNRNYGYTF. The CDR3 nucleotides read TGTGCCAGCAGCTTAAACAGGAACTATGGCTACACCTTC.